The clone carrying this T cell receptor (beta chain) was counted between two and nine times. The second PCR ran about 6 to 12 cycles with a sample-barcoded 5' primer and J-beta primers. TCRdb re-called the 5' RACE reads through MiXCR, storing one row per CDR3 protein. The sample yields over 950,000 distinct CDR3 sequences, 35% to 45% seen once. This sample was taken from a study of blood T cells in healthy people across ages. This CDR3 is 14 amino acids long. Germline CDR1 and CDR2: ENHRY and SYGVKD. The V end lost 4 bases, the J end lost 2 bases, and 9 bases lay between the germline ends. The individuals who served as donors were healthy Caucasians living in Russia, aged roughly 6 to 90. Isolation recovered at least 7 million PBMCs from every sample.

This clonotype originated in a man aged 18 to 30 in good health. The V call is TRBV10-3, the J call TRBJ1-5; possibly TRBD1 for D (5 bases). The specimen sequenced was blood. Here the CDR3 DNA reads TGTGCCATCAGTGTTCCGGGGGGCAATCAGCCCCAGCATTTT. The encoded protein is CAISVPGGNQPQHF.